This T cell receptor (beta chain) is from a study of response to subunit inactivated influenza vaccine. MiXCR was run by TCRdb on the RT-PCR reads, yielding one entry per CDR3 protein. The sample yields under 950,000 distinct CDR3 sequences, 21% seen once. Study-level results: That few new T cells are recruited by each seasonal influenza vaccination was the authors' suggestion.

V dropped 3 bases and J dropped 3; count of bases not matched to a gene: 6. CDR1 is LNHDA, CDR2 SQIVND, per germline (reference sequence). The CDR3 is 15 residues long. Remarks on this clonotype: What it recognizes is unknown.

The sample in question was PBMCs from blood, obtained around 5 days after vaccination. This TCR was sampled from a man between 50 and 59 years old who received an inactivated influenza vaccine. This chain uses TRBV19 with TRBJ2-7; 9 bases line up with TRBD1. The CDR3 DNA sequence: TGTGCCAGTAGTATCCCGGGACAGGGATTCTACGAGCAGTACTTC. Translation gives CASSIPGQGFYEQYF.